These 27 T cell receptor beta chains were sequenced from one sample in a study of post-analysis software for immune sequencing data. Whole-study findings and limits: TRBV5-6, TRBV5-1 and TRBV20-1 were among 4 or 5 TRBV segments more frequent in patients than controls.

Antigens for these TCRs are unknown. Each TCR beta cDNA library carried unique molecular identifiers. TCRdb redid the calling of the PCR reads with MiXCR, one entry per CDR3 protein. The sample lists some 690,000 distinct CDR3 sequences, more than 50% occurring once. Sequenced sample: blood. Receptor source: a girl aged 2-10 years with multiple sclerosis.

This chain links TRBV10-3 with TRBJ1-1; 7 nucleotides align to TRBD1. CDR1 is ENHRY and CDR2 is SYGVKD in the germline V gene. Trimming cost V 1 base and J 8 bases; bases outside gene matches: 13. The CDR3 totals 16 residues. The CDR3 coding sequence is TGTGCCATCAGTGAGTTACAGGGGCCTCTAGCCGGGGAAGCTTTCTTT. This translates into CAISELQGPLAGEAFF.

The chain has TRBV6-5 and TRBJ1-5; D may be TRBD1 (5 bases). V shed 0 bases and J shed 1 base, with 7 bases lying between them. CDR3 length: 15 residues. The germline V gene has CDR1 MNHEY and CDR2 SVGAGI. CDR3: CASSYSGGSNQPQHF. The CDR3 coding sequence is TGTGCCAGCAGTTACTCTGGGGGGAGCAATCAGCCCCAGCATTTT.

The J gene is TRBJ2-6, the V gene TRBV29-1, with D hard to call. V was cut by 3 bases and J by 2 bases, with 5 bases left in between. Germline V lookup: CDR1 SQVTM, CDR2 ANQGSEA. The CDR3 has 13 residues. Written as DNA, the CDR3 is TGCAGCGTTGAGTTCGCTGGGGCCAACGTCCTGACTTTC. It specifies CSVEFAGANVLTF.

The DNA of the CDR3 is TGTGCCAGCAGTTACTTTAGCGGGGGCCTCACAGATACGCAGTATTTT. Amino acid sequence: CASSYFSGGLTDTQYF. The V and J genes are TRBV6-5 and TRBJ2-3; 9 bases map to TRBD2. Looked up from germline, CDR1 is MNHEY and CDR2 is SVGAGI. Trimming took 1 base from V and 2 from J; bases not matched to a gene: 4. The CDR3 is 16 amino acids.

The V gene is TRBV12-3 or TRBV12-4, the J gene TRBJ2-1; unclear D gene. V was shortened by 1 base and J by 2 bases, with 18 bases between the two germline ends. The CDR3 is 18 amino acids. The CDR3 loop is CASSLGLDYSVTYNEQFF. CDR3 coding DNA: TGTGCCAGCAGTTTAGGGCTGGATTACAGCGTAACCTACAATGAGCAGTTCTTC.

This clonotype was recorded a few times. This rearrangement joins TRBV10-3 to TRBJ2-5, with D hard to call. The CDR3 loop spans 12 amino acids. Trimming shortened V by 3 bases and J by 4 bases, and 6 bases separated the two germline ends. Germline CDR1 is ENHRY and CDR2 is SYGVKD. CDR3 in amino acids: CAISEKRETQYF. In nucleotides, the CDR3 is TGTGCCATCAGTGAAAAGCGAGAGACCCAGTACTTC.

V is TRBV29-1 and J is TRBJ1-1; TRBD1 is a possible D gene (5 bases). The CDR3 runs to 15 residues. Per germline, CDR1 SQVTM and CDR2 ANQGSEA. Trimming took 6 bases from V and 1 from J, leaving 18 bases between them. The CDR3 coding sequence is TGCAGCGTGGACTCCTCGGCAGGGCCGAACACTGAAGCTTTCTTT. It encodes CSVDSSAGPNTEAFF.

The chain has TRBV30 and TRBJ2-3, with TRBD1 matching 7 bases. CDR1 GTSNPN and CDR2 SVGIG come from the germline V gene (reference sequence). This CDR3 is 13 amino acids long. V gave up 2 bases and J gave up 6 bases; unmatched junction bases: 5. CDR3 in DNA: TGTGCCTGGAGTCACAGGGGTGTGGATACGCAGTATTTT. The encoded protein is CAWSHRGVDTQYF. Using reference TRBV30 and TRBJ2-3 for the parts outside the CDR3, the full variable domain is SQTIHQWPATLVQPVGSPLSLECTVEGTSNPNLYWYRQAAGRGLQLLFYSVGIGQISSEVPQNLSASRPQDRQFILSSKKLLLSDSGFYLCAWSHRGVDTQYFGPGTRLTVL.

The J gene is TRBJ1-1, the V gene TRBV12-3 or TRBV12-4, with 9 bases identical to TRBD1. This CDR3 contains 15 residues. V was pared by 6 bases and J by 0 bases, with 5 bases of the junction left unmatched. The CDR3 protein is CASSHWTGVNTEAFF. The CDR3 nucleotides read TGTGCCAGCAGCCACTGGACAGGGGTGAACACTGAAGCTTTCTTT.

The chain is built from TRBV10-3 and TRBJ2-1; D possibly uses TRBD1 or TRBD2 (6 bases each). Germline assignment: CDR1 ENHRY and CDR2 SYGVKD. The CDR3 has 14 residues. CDR3 residues: CTPLLWGRDNEQFF. CDR3 nucleotide sequence: TGTACCCCCCTCTTATGGGGGCGGGATAATGAGCAGTTCTTC.

This clonotype was counted between two and nine times. The chain is built from TRBV20-1 and TRBJ2-5, with TRBD1 as a possible D gene (6 bases). The closer fit of TRBJ2-7 to the DNA end suggests the J call may be wrong. In germline, CDR1 is DFQATT, CDR2 SNEGSKA (reference sequence). The CDR3 sequence is 12 residues long. In DNA, the CDR3 is TGCAGTGCTAGTCTAACAGGGATCGAGCAGTACTTC. Translating gives CSASLTGIEQYF.

The chain combines TRBV3-1 with TRBJ1-4; D is unresolved. This CDR3 has 17 amino acids. V was trimmed by 0 bases and J by 0 bases, leaving 11 bases between them. Germline V gives CDR1 LGHDT, CDR2 YNNKEL (reference sequence). The CDR3 coding sequence is TGTGCCAGCAGCCAAGAGGTACAGCTCGCAACTAATGAAAAACTGTTTTTT. As protein: CASSQEVQLATNEKLFF.

The chain combines TRBV4-3 with TRBJ2-1; the match to TRBD2 covers 8 bases. V lost 4 bases to trimming and J lost 4 bases; unmatched junction nucleotides: 3. CDR3 length: 14 amino acids. Germline V gene data show CDR1 as LGHNA and CDR2 as YSLEER. Here the CDR3 DNA reads TGCGCCAGCAGCCCGGGACTAGAATACAATGAGCAGTTCTTC. This gives the protein CASSPGLEYNEQFF.

The gene calls are TRBV5-1 and TRBJ2-1; D is unresolved. The CDR3 consists of 13 residues. Trimming took off 4 bases at V and 5 bases at J, with 10 bases between the two ends. Germline-derived CDR1 and CDR2 are SGHRS and YFSETQ. CDR3 loop: CASSQAYHNEQFF. The CDR3 DNA reads as TGCGCCAGCAGCCAAGCATACCACAATGAGCAGTTCTTC.

In its sample, this clonotype was seen a few times. This chain links TRBV18 with TRBJ2-3; weak D call: TRBD1 (5 bases). There are 15 residues in the CDR3. With 3 bases removed from V and 0 bases from J, the gap between germline ends came to 10 bases. Per the germline V gene, CDR1 is KGHSH and CDR2 is LQKENI. The CDR3 DNA is TGTGCCAGCTCACCGCCGAAGGGGAGCACAGATACGCAGTATTTT. Translated: CASSPPKGSTDTQYF.

The rearrangement uses TRBV4-2 and TRBJ1-3, with no clear D. The CDR3 consists of 14 residues. V was clipped by 3 bases and J by 0 bases, with 6 bases between them. Germline V gene sequence: CDR1 LGHNA, CDR2 YNFKEQ. The CDR3 spells CASSHQASGNTIYF. The CDR3 DNA sequence: TGTGCCAGCAGCCACCAGGCCTCTGGAAACACCATATATTTT.

This clonotype appeared once. The rearrangement uses TRBV24-1 and TRBJ1-2; 7 bases fit TRBD1. The CDR3 consists of 12 residues. From germline, CDR1 is KGHDR and CDR2 SFDVKD. J lost 7 bases, V lost 3 bases, and 1 base had no gene match. The CDR3 here is CATSDNRGGYTF. The CDR3 nucleotides are TGTGCCACCAGTGATAACAGGGGTGGCTACACCTTC.

The chain couples TRBV2 to TRBJ2-1, with D tentatively TRBD1 (5 bases). Germline CDR1 and CDR2: SNHLY and FYNNEI. V gave up 9 bases and J gave up 6 bases, with 6 bases separating them. The CDR3 covers 10 residues. The CDR3 coding sequence is TGTGCCAGGGGGCGCAATGAGCAGTTCTTC. Encoded protein: CARGRNEQFF.

This chain links TRBV25-1 with TRBJ2-3; 8 bases are a match to TRBD2. This CDR3 has 16 amino acids. Germline CDR1 MGHDK, CDR2 SYGVNS. Trimming at V came to 2 bases and at J to 5 bases, leaving 9 bases not matched to a gene. The chain's CDR3 is CASSELTAGEGDTQYF. CDR3 coding DNA: TGTGCCAGCAGTGAACTGACAGCGGGAGAAGGAGATACGCAGTATTTT. Combining the CDR3 with reference TRBV25-1 and TRBJ2-3 gives the whole variable domain EADIYQTPRYLVIGTGKKITLECSQTMGHDKMYWYQQDPGMELHLIHYSYGVNSTEKGDLSSESTVSRIRTEHFPLTLESARPSHTSQYLCASSELTAGEGDTQYFGPGTRLTVL.

V gene TRBV12-3 or TRBV12-4 combines with J gene TRBJ2-3; D is tentatively TRBD1 or TRBD2 (5 bases each). This CDR3 region has 13 residues. V was shortened by 6 bases and J by 8 bases, with 15 bases between the two germline ends. In DNA form, the CDR3 reads TGTGCCAGCAGGGAAACCGGGACGATTACGCAGTATTTT. Translated, it gives CASRETGTITQYF.

V and J are TRBV29-1 and TRBJ2-5; D is possibly TRBD2 (6 bases). This CDR3 is built from 14 residues. The V and J ends lost 6 bases and 5 bases respectively, with 19 bases between them. From germline, CDR1 is SQVTM and CDR2 ANQGSEA. CDR3 in amino acids: CSVSIGGFRETQYF. The CDR3 nucleotides are TGCAGCGTGTCAATAGGAGGGTTTAGGGAGACCCAGTACTTC.

The rearrangement uses TRBV7-2 and TRBJ2-7, with 9 bases that match TRBD1. The V gene end was trimmed by 2 bases and the J gene end by 1 base; junction bases not matched to a gene: 3. Per the germline V gene, CDR1 is SGHTA and CDR2 is FQGNSA. This CDR3 is 15 amino acids long. CDR3 sequence (DNA): TGTGCCAGCAGCTTACTCGGACAGGGGTCCTACGAGCAGTACTTC. Protein: CASSLLGQGSYEQYF. The variable domain in full, completed from reference TRBV7-2 and TRBJ2-7, reads GAGVSQSPSNKVTEKGKDVELRCDPISGHTALYWYRQSLGQGLEFLIYFQGNSAPDKSGLPSDRFSAERTGGSVSTLTIQRTQQEDSAVYLCASSLLGQGSYEQYFGPGTRLTVT.

The chain is built from TRBV20-1 and TRBJ2-3; D perhaps matches TRBD2 (6 bases). In germline, CDR1 is DFQATT, CDR2 SNEGSKA (reference sequence). This CDR3 spans 13 amino acids. Trimming cost V 0 bases and J 10 bases, with 14 bases left between them. CDR3 DNA sequence: TGCAGTGCTAGAGATCGGGCGGGGCTAGCGCAGTATTTT. Translating gives CSARDRAGLAQYF.

Only a few counts were recorded for this clonotype. The chain carries TRBV6-5 and TRBJ1-2; unclear D gene. This CDR3 has 12 amino acids. With 6 bases removed from V and 2 bases from J, the gap between germline ends came to 7 bases. From germline, CDR1 is MNHEY and CDR2 SVGAGI. The CDR3 nucleotides are TGTGCCAGCAGACCGCCGAACTATGGCTACACCTTC. This codes for CASRPPNYGYTF.

This clonotype was seen a single time. The chain is built from TRBV29-1 and TRBJ2-7, with unresolved D. The closer fit of TRBJ2-4 to the DNA end suggests the J call may be wrong. This CDR3 comprises 13 residues. Looked up from germline, CDR1 is SQVTM and CDR2 is ANQGSEA. CDR3 in amino acids: CSVVKFTADIQYF. CDR3 DNA sequence: TGCAGCGTTGTGAAGTTCACAGCCGACATTCAGTACTTC.

The V call is TRBV15, the J call TRBJ2-6; D not certain. The CDR3 loop spans 16 amino acids. V lost 1 base and J 2 bases, leaving 9 bases between the germline ends. Germline V lookup: CDR1 LNHNV, CDR2 YYDKDF (reference sequence). The CDR3 loop reads CATSRGTGAGANVLTF. In DNA, the CDR3 is TGTGCCACCAGCAGAGGAACCGGTGCTGGGGCCAACGTCCTGACTTTC.

V usage is TRBV29-1 and J usage is TRBJ2-1; the D gene is possibly TRBD2 (5 bases). V lost 6 bases and J 0 bases, leaving 12 bases between the germline ends. The germline V gene has CDR1 SQVTM and CDR2 ANQGSEA. This CDR3 comprises 14 residues. CDR3 region: CSVGRTVSYNEQFF. The CDR3 DNA sequence: TGCAGCGTCGGCCGGACTGTCTCCTACAATGAGCAGTTCTTC.